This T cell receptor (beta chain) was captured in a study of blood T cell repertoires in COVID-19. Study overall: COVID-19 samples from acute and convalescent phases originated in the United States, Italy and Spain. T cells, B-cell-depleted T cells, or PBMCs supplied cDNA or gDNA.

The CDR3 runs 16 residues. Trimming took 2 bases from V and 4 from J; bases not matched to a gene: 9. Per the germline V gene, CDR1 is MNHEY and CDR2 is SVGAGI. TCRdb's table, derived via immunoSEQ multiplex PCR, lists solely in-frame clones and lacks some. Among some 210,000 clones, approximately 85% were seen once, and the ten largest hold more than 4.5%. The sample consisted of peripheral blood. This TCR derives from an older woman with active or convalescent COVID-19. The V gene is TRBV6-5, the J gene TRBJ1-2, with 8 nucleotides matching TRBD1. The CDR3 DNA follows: TGTGCCAGCAGTTACCATGGACAGGGAGTATTCTATGGCTACACCTTC. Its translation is CASSYHGQGVFYGYTF.